The T cell receptor beta chain under discussion was sequenced for a study of blood T cell repertoires in COVID-19. Study in general: Acute-phase and convalescent COVID-19 samples originated in the United States, Italy and Spain. From T cells, B-cell-depleted T cells, or PBMCs came the material, which was cDNA or gDNA.

CDR1 is LGHDT, CDR2 YNNKEL, per germline (reference sequence). This CDR3 has 16 amino acids. V shed 4 bases and J 5 bases; nucleotides not matched to a gene: 7. In the original processing: Nucleated cell counts were estimated from reference gene primer amplification. This table comes from immunoSEQ multiplex PCR, and its TCRdb copy is limited to in-frame clones, with some not included. V, J and clone size reflect that table, while D and trimming were determined from the DNA. The data contain about 360,000 clones, more than 85% of them seen just once; the ten biggest clones take up about 2.9%. This sequence was found in a human donor in a cohort sampled during active COVID-19. The gene calls are TRBV3-1 (or the pseudogene TRBV3-2) and TRBJ2-3, with TRBD2 matching 12 bases. Sequencing used peripheral blood. Here the CDR3 DNA reads TGTGCCAGCAGCCCTCTACTAGCGGGAGGAGAAGATACGCAGTATTTT. Its protein product is CASSPLLAGGEDTQYF.